Below, 31 T cell receptor beta chains from the same sample are listed, as sequenced in a study of OX40 agonist ivuxolimab in advanced cancers. Sequencing used immunoSEQ multiplex PCR; TCRdb keeps in-frame clones, though not all of them. The sample records approximately 90,000 clones, roughly 89% being singletons. This material consisted of CD4+ or CD8+ T cells sorted from blood, taken in a trial of the OX40 agonist ivuxolimab. The receptors shown here come from an adult with an advanced solid tumor such as melanoma, head and neck, liver or kidney cancer.

V usage is TRBV7-9 and J usage is TRBJ2-2, with 8 bases fitting TRBD1. V was clipped by 11 bases and J by 4 bases; unmatched bases: 12. The CDR3 spans 15 residues. From germline, CDR1 is SEHNR and CDR2 FQNEAQ (reference sequence). The chain's CDR3 is CASRRDRGPTGELFF. CDR3 bases: TGTGCCTCCCGGCGAGACAGGGGCCCCACCGGGGAGCTGTTTTTT.

The chain carries TRBV2 and TRBJ2-1; D gene unclear. Germline loops: CDR1 SNHLY, CDR2 FYNNEI. The CDR3 sequence is 13 residues long. V was shortened by 5 bases and J by 7 bases, with 12 bases between the two germline ends. The CDR3 DNA sequence: TGTGCCAGCAGTAGGGCCCTCGAGAATGAGCAGTTCTTC. The encoded protein is CASSRALENEQFF.

The chain couples TRBV4-1 to TRBJ2-3; D uncertain. In germline, CDR1 is MGHRA, CDR2 YSYEKL. V dropped 3 bases and J dropped 0 bases, with 13 bases sitting between them. The CDR3 loop spans 16 amino acids. Here the CDR3 reads CASSHYGRPSTDTQYF. The DNA of the CDR3 is TGCGCCAGCAGCCACTACGGCAGACCTAGCACAGATACGCAGTATTTT.

The chain uses TRBV27 and TRBJ1-2; D gene uncertain. Germline CDR1 MNHEY, CDR2 SMNVEV (reference sequence). V was trimmed by 0 bases and J by 9 bases, leaving 8 bases between them. CDR3 length equals 12 residues. The CDR3 protein is CASSLSGESYTF. CDR3 DNA: TGTGCCAGCAGTTTATCCGGGGAAAGCTACACCTTC.

V gene TRBV6-4 combines with J gene TRBJ2-3, with D possibly TRBD2 on 6 matching bases. CDR3 size: 14 residues. The ends were cut back, 3 bases at V and 1 base at J, with 8 bases in the middle. Looked up from germline, CDR1 is MRHNA and CDR2 is SNTAGT. The DNA of the CDR3 is TGTGCCAGCAGTGAGGAGGGCGGCACAGATACGCAGTATTTT. Translated, it gives CASSEEGGTDTQYF.

V gene TRBV11-2 combines with J gene TRBJ1-2, with TRBD1 matching 7 bases. CDR1 is SGHAT and CDR2 is FQNNGV in the germline V gene. The CDR3 runs 15 residues. The V segment lost 4 bases and the J segment 2 bases; nucleotides outside the gene matches: 7. The CDR3 DNA is TGTGCCAGCAGCTCCTGGCCACAGGGGAACTATGGCTACACCTTC. Translation: CASSSWPQGNYGYTF.

This rearrangement joins TRBV27 to TRBJ2-7, with 10 bases that match TRBD1. Germline CDR1 is MNHEY and CDR2 is SMNVEV (reference sequence). The CDR3 loop spans 15 amino acids. V shed 0 bases and J 2 bases; nucleotides not matched to a gene: 1. CDR3 region: CASSLSGQGTYEQYF. The CDR3 DNA follows: TGTGCCAGCAGTTTATCGGGACAGGGGACCTACGAGCAGTACTTC.

The rearrangement uses TRBV11-3 and TRBJ2-3; 10 positions match TRBD2. CDR1 is SGHNT and CDR2 is YENEEA in the germline V gene. Germline trimming cut 2 bases from V and 5 bases from J; bases unmatched to any gene: 7. CDR3 length equals 16 residues. Here the CDR3 DNA reads TGTGCCAGCAGCTTATTGATAGCGGGAGGTATAGATACGCAGTATTTT. As protein: CASSLLIAGGIDTQYF.

The chain joins TRBV29-1 to TRBJ1-2; no firm D call. CDR3 length: 13 residues. V was clipped by 6 bases and J by 0 bases, with 11 bases between them. CDR1 is SQVTM, CDR2 ANQGSEA, per germline. The CDR3 is CSVVWTTNYGYTF. The CDR3 DNA reads as TGCAGCGTGGTTTGGACTACTAACTATGGCTACACCTTC. Full variable domain (remainder filled in from reference TRBV29-1 and TRBJ1-2): SAVISQKPSRDICQRGTSLTIQCQVDSQVTMMFWYRQQPGQSLTLIATANQGSEATYESGFVIDKFPISRPNLTFSTLTVSNMSPEDSSIYLCSVVWTTNYGYTFGSGTRLTVV.

V and J are TRBV5-4 and TRBJ2-2; D not resolved. Trimming shortened V by 0 bases and J by 3 bases, and 12 bases separated the two germline ends. CDR1 and CDR2 (germline): SGHNT, YYREEE (reference sequence). The CDR3 contains 16 residues. CDR3 nucleotides: TGTGCCAGCAGCTTGGAGCAGCAGATTGACACCGGGGAGCTGTTTTTT. Residues: CASSLEQQIDTGELFF.

This clone was seen a handful of times. The identical CDR3 is also encoded by other nucleotide sequences in the sample. The chain has TRBV7-9 and TRBJ2-2, with D maybe TRBD2 (5 bases). V lost 4 bases and J 7 bases, leaving 13 bases between the germline ends. Germline V lookup: CDR1 SEHNR, CDR2 FQNEAQ (reference sequence). The CDR3 contains 14 residues. This CDR3 is CASSSKREGGELFF. DNA for the CDR3: TGTGCCAGCAGCTCCAAGAGAGAGGGCGGGGAGCTGTTTTTT. The variable domain in full, with the rest retrieved from reference TRBV7-9 and TRBJ2-2, is DTGVSQNPRHKITKRGQNVTFRCDPISEHNRLYWYRQTLGQGPEFLTYFQNEAQLEKSRLLSDRFSAERPKGSFSTLEIQRTEQGDSAMYLCASSSKREGGELFFGEGSRLTVL.

In this sample, this clone turned up once. The CDR3 DNA follows: TGTGCCAGCAGTTATGAGCGGGAGGGAGAGACCCAGTACTTC. Its protein product is CASSYEREGETQYF. The rearrangement links TRBV6-6 to TRBJ2-5; 10 bases agree with TRBD2. Germline trimming cut 3 bases from V and 4 bases from J; bases unmatched to any gene: 2. The V gene's germline CDR1 is MNHNY and CDR2 SVGAGI (reference sequence). This CDR3 comprises 14 residues.

The rearrangement joins TRBV11-3 to TRBJ2-3; 10 bases match TRBD2. The CDR3 totals 16 residues. From germline, CDR1 is SGHNT and CDR2 YENEEA. V lost 4 bases and J lost 0; bases outside the gene matches: 4. Here the CDR3 DNA reads TGTGCCAGCAGCTCCGGACTAGCGGCTAGCACAGATACGCAGTATTTT. It encodes CASSSGLAASTDTQYF.

This rearrangement joins TRBV21-1 to TRBJ1-3; whether TRBD1, the table's D call, matches the DNA was not checked. TRBV21-1 is assigned pseudogene status. The CDR3 runs to 18 residues. In nucleotides, the CDR3 is TGTGCCAGCAGCCAAGCCCCGGGACAGTTCAGCTCTGGAAACACCATATATTTT. Translating gives CASSQAPGQFSSGNTIYF.

This clone has just one count. A read error may account for a junction end that differs from germline. The chain is built from TRBV7-7 and TRBJ2-5, with no clear D. The germline gives CDR1 SSHAT, CDR2 FNYEAQ (reference sequence). The CDR3 has 13 amino acids. The CDR3 spells CASSLGVQETQYF. DNA of the CDR3: TGTGCTAGCAGCTTAGGCGTTCAAGAGACCCAGTACTTC.

J is TRBJ2-7 and V is TRBV7-9; D remains unclear. The V and J ends lost 2 bases and 6 bases respectively, with 8 bases between them. Germline loops: CDR1 SEHNR, CDR2 FQNEAQ (reference sequence). This CDR3 has 12 residues. CDR3 nucleotides: TGTGCCAGCAGCTTACTGGGCGCCGAGCAGTACTTC. Translating gives CASSLLGAEQYF.

The chain is built from TRBV6-5 and TRBJ2-3, with D unresolved. This CDR3 has 13 residues. The ends were cut back, 0 bases at V and 2 bases at J, with 3 bases in the middle. In germline, CDR1 is MNHEY, CDR2 SVGAGI. CDR3 coding DNA: TGTGCCAGCAGTTACTCGACCACAGATACGCAGTATTTT. It specifies CASSYSTTDTQYF.

The rearrangement joins TRBV6-7 to TRBJ2-1; D may be TRBD2 (6 bases). TRBV6-7 is an ORF, with its function uncertain. CDR3 length equals 16 residues. With 4 bases removed from V and 9 bases from J, the gap between germline ends came to 22 bases. In nucleotides, the CDR3 is TGTGCCAGCAGTTCGGATTCTAGCGAGCCAGCCAGTGAGCAGTTCTTC. As protein: CASSSDSSEPASEQFF.

V and J are TRBV27 and TRBJ2-3, with 10 bases lining up with TRBD1. Trimming removed 3 bases from V and 4 bases from J; junction bases left unmatched: 4. CDR1 is MNHEY and CDR2 is SMNVEV in the germline V gene (reference sequence). This CDR3 spans 15 amino acids. In DNA form, the CDR3 reads TGTGCCAGCAGTTTGTCCGGGACAGGGGCAGATACGCAGTATTTT. This codes for CASSLSGTGADTQYF.

The table lists this clone with a count of one. The V and J genes are TRBV7-2 and TRBJ1-5; TRBD1 matches at 8 bases. J was trimmed by 2 bases and V by 5 bases; bases with no gene match: 5. The CDR3 has 15 amino acids. CDR1 is SGHTA and CDR2 is FQGNSA in the germline V gene. The CDR3 region has the DNA TGTGCCAGCAGCCTTTCGACAGGGGGCAATCAGCCCCAGCATTTT. Its translation: CASSLSTGGNQPQHF. The variable domain in full, completed from reference TRBV7-2 and TRBJ1-5, reads GAGVSQSPSNKVTEKGKDVELRCDPISGHTALYWYRQSLGQGLEFLIYFQGNSAPDKSGLPSDRFSAERTGGSVSTLTIQRTQQEDSAVYLCASSLSTGGNQPQHFGDGTRLSIL.

Points on this clone: Germline and junction disagree at one end, which may indicate a read error. This chain links TRBV6-1 with TRBJ2-5; 8 positions agree with TRBD2. Germline V lookup: CDR1 MNHNS, CDR2 SASEGT. This CDR3 spans 15 amino acids. The CDR3 DNA reads TGTGCCAGCAGTCAAGCGGGAGCGGGCAGAGAGACCCAGTACTTC. The encoded protein is CASSQAGAGRETQYF.

This chain links TRBV6-1 with TRBJ1-5; maybe TRBD1 (6 bases). The V and J ends lost 10 bases and 9 bases respectively, with 19 bases between them. The CDR3 consists of 13 residues. Per the germline V gene, CDR1 is MNHNS and CDR2 is SASEGT. The CDR3 DNA sequence: TGTGCCATCGAACATACAGGGTTAGCGCCCCAGCATTTT. It is translated as CAIEHTGLAPQHF.

This chain uses TRBV9 with TRBJ2-7; 10 bases fit TRBD2. CDR3 length equals 15 residues. V trimming: 0 bases; J trimming: 5 bases; junction bases outside the gene matches: 5. The germline V gene encodes CDR1 SGDLS and CDR2 YYNGEE. CDR3 sequence: CASSVEGLALDEQYF. CDR3 sequence (DNA): TGTGCCAGCAGCGTAGAGGGACTAGCGTTGGACGAGCAGTACTTC. The variable domain in full, with the rest retrieved from reference TRBV9 and TRBJ2-7, is DSGVTQTPKHLITATGQRVTLRCSPRSGDLSVYWYQQSLDQGLQFLIQYYNGEERAKGNILERFSAQQFPDLHSELNLSSLELGDSALYFCASSVEGLALDEQYFGPGTRLTVT.

The chain is built from TRBV30 and TRBJ1-3; D unclear. The V end was cut by 2 bases, the J end by 4 bases, with 12 bases between. Germline assignment: CDR1 GTSNPN and CDR2 SVGIG (reference sequence). The CDR3 contains 14 residues. CDR3 coding DNA: TGTGCCTGGAGTCCCTTATGGGTGGGAAACACCATATATTTT. Protein: CAWSPLWVGNTIYF. Combining the CDR3 with reference TRBV30 and TRBJ1-3 gives the whole variable domain SQTIHQWPATLVQPVGSPLSLECTVEGTSNPNLYWYRQAAGRGLQLLFYSVGIGQISSEVPQNLSASRPQDRQFILSSKKLLLSDSGFYLCAWSPLWVGNTIYFGEGSWLTVV.

As DNA, the CDR3 is TGTGCCAGCAGTCACAGGGGGTACGAGCAGTACTTC. Protein sequence: CASSHRGYEQYF. The chain employs TRBV6-5 and TRBJ2-7; 8 bases align to TRBD1. Trimming took 5 bases from V and 4 from J; bases not matched to a gene: 1. Germline CDR1 MNHEY, CDR2 SVGAGI. CDR3 size: 12 residues.

J is TRBJ1-1 and V is TRBV4-1; D gene ambiguous. Trimming took off 1 base at V and 7 bases at J, with 7 bases between the two ends. Germline CDR1 is MGHRA and CDR2 is YSYEKL. CDR3 length: 12 amino acids. CDR3 DNA: TGCGCCAGCAGCCAAGTGCCAGGTGAAGCTTTCTTT. Translating it yields CASSQVPGEAFF.

This chain connects TRBV11-3 to TRBJ2-7; D gene uncertain. The V end was cut by 4 bases, the J end by 3 bases, with 7 bases between. This CDR3 is built from 12 residues. Germline V CDR1 and CDR2: SGHNT, YENEEA. The CDR3 here is CASSSDGYEQYF. The CDR3 bases are TGTGCCAGCAGCTCGGACGGCTACGAGCAGTACTTC.

The chain recombines TRBV27 with TRBJ2-5; D is unresolved. Between the trimmed V and J ends, which lost 0 bases and 4 bases, there was a span of 6 bases. Germline assignment: CDR1 MNHEY and CDR2 SMNVEV (reference sequence). The CDR3 covers 13 residues. The DNA of the CDR3 is TGTGCCAGCAGTTTATCGAAGCGAGAGACCCAGTACTTC. Its protein product is CASSLSKRETQYF.

V is TRBV7-9 and J is TRBJ2-6, with D unclear. This CDR3 spans 16 amino acids. In germline, CDR1 is SEHNR, CDR2 FQNEAQ (reference sequence). The V end lost 5 bases, the J end lost 0 bases, and 11 bases lay between the germline ends. DNA of the CDR3: TGTGCCAGCAGCACGACCCCGGCCTCTGGGGCCAACGTCCTGACTTTC. This translates into CASSTTPASGANVLTF.

This clone has just a few counts. The rearrangement links TRBV7-8 to TRBJ1-1; D is uncertain. The CDR3 totals 12 residues. Looked up from germline, CDR1 is SGHVS and CDR2 is FQNEAQ. Trimming stripped 6 bases from V and 6 bases from J, with 11 bases between. The CDR3 DNA follows: TGTGCCAGCAGTCGAGGGTTCTCTGAAGCTTTCTTT. Translation gives CASSRGFSEAFF.

The chain combines TRBV4-1 with TRBJ2-7; the D gene is possibly TRBD2 (5 bases). Germline V CDR1 and CDR2: MGHRA, YSYEKL. CDR3 length equals 16 residues. V dropped 4 bases and J dropped 1 base, with 17 bases sitting between them. CDR3 coding DNA: TGCGCCAGCAGCCTTACAAACGAGGGCGGTTCCTACGAGCAGTACTTC. Protein: CASSLTNEGGSYEQYF.